These T cell receptor beta chains were read from a single sample in a study of T-cell memory formation after mild COVID-19. A single record per CDR3 protein comes from TCRdb applying MiXCR to the 5' RACE reads. This table has about half a million distinct CDR3 sequences, 18% appearing once. The material sequenced was PBMCs or a T cell subset sorted from them (not recorded which). These TCRs come from an adult woman who had mild COVID-19 (a few samples of this study predate the infection). Cell type and time point are not known. CDR3s include the opening cysteine and the closing phenylalanine or tryptophan. A D gene is named only where the DNA matches it firmly. Expanded clones are given a class, and other clones once, few, many or no size at all.

>NA|TRBV7-9|TRBJ2-7|TRBD2
TGTGCCAGCAGCTCACTCGCGGGGGGACTGCTCTACGAGCAGTACTTC
CASSSLAGGLLYEQYF
>NA|TRBV4-3|TRBJ2-2|NA
TGCGCCAGCAGCCAAGATAGCGGACTGAACACCGGGGAGCTGTTTTTT
CASSQDSGLNTGELFF
>few|TRBV6-1|TRBJ1-6|NA
TGTGCCAGCAGTGATGGAGTTACAAGCGGTAATTCACCCCTCCACTTT
CASSDGVTSGNSPLHF
>few|TRBV20-1|TRBJ1-2|NA
TGCAGTGCTCCCCGCCCCGGGACTAGTTCGTGGGACTATGGCTACACCTTC
CSAPRPGTSSWDYGYTF
>NA|TRBV12-3/TRBV12-4|TRBJ1-1|NA
TGTGCCAGCCCCCCTACAGGGTACACTGAAGCTTTCTTT
CASPPTGYTEAFF
>few|TRBV20-1|TRBJ1-1|NA
TGCAGTGCTATCCCCATCCTTGAAGCTTTCTTT
CSAIPILEAFF
>NA|TRBV5-1|TRBJ1-1|NA
TGCGCCAGCAGCTTCCGAACAGGGACTCTGAACACTGAAGCTTTCTTT
CASSFRTGTLNTEAFF
>NA|TRBV11-1|TRBJ1-2|NA
TGTGCCAGCAGCTCCTTACCCTCCACGGGGTATGGCTACACCTTC
CASSSLPSTGYGYTF
>many|TRBV7-9|TRBJ2-1|NA
TGTGCCAGCAGCTTTCAGAGCTCCTACAATGAGCAGTTCTTC
CASSFQSSYNEQFF
>NA|TRBV24-1|TRBJ2-1|NA
TGTGCCACCAGAAGGACGGGATACAATGAGCAGTTCTTC
CATRRTGYNEQFF
>NA|TRBV12-3/TRBV12-4|TRBJ2-1|NA
TGTGCCAGCAGTTTCGTGACTCTTGAAAATGAGCAGTTCTTC
CASSFVTLENEQFF
>few|TRBV28|TRBJ1-2|TRBD1
TGTGCCAGCCGGTGGGACAGCTATGGCTACACCTTC
CASRWDSYGYTF
>NA|TRBV20-1|TRBJ1-4|NA
TGCAGTGCGAAACGGCTTGCAACTAATGAAAAACTGTTTTTT
CSAKRLATNEKLFF